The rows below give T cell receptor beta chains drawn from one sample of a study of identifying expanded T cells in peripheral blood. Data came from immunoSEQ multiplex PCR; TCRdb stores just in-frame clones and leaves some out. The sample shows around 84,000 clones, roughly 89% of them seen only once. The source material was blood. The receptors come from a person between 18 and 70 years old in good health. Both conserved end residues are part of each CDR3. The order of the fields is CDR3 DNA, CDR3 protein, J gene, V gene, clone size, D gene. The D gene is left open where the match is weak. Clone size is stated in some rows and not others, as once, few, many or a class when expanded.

TGTGCCAGCATGGGGGGGGGAGTCCTACTTAGGAATGAGCAGTTCTTC | CASMGGGVLLRNEQFF | TRBJ2-1 | TRBV2 | once | TRBD2
TGTGCCAGCAGCCACCCGGGACAGGGGGCCACCCAGTACTTC | CASSHPGQGATQYF | TRBJ2-5 | TRBV6-5 | NA | TRBD1
TGTGCCAGCAGTAGACAGGGAGACTATGGCTACACCTTC | CASSRQGDYGYTF | TRBJ1-2 | TRBV25-1 | NA | TRBD1
TGTGCCAGCAGCCAAGATCTGACAGCTGGTTCTCGCGAGCAGTACTTC | CASSQDLTAGSREQYF | TRBJ2-7 | TRBV4-2 | NA | NA
TGCAGCGTTCCCCCCCTGGGAGGGTTGAACACTGAAGCTTTCTTT | CSVPPLGGLNTEAFF | TRBJ1-1 | TRBV29-1 | NA | NA
TGTGCCAGTTATAAGGGGTTTACGGGCGCCCGAAATGAAAAACTGTTTTTT | CASYKGFTGARNEKLFF | TRBJ1-4 | TRBV19 | NA | NA
TGTGCCTGGAGTGTTGGAGACATTGAGACCCAGTACTTC | CAWSVGDIETQYF | TRBJ2-5 | TRBV30 | NA | NA
TGTGCCAGCAGCGCTAGCGGGGGATCCTACGAGCAGTACTTC | CASSASGGSYEQYF | TRBJ2-7 | TRBV9 | NA | TRBD2
TGTGCCAGCAGCTTAAGGGACAGAGTCTCTGGGGCCAACGTCCTGACTTTC | CASSLRDRVSGANVLTF | TRBJ2-6 | TRBV7-2 | NA | TRBD1
TGCGCCAGCAGCTGGGGACTAGCGGGAGTTAAACCCTACAATGAGCAGTTCTTC | CASSWGLAGVKPYNEQFF | TRBJ2-1 | TRBV5-1 | NA | TRBD2
TGTGCCAGCAGTGAAGGGTCAGGGGGTATCAATCAGCCCCAGCATTTT | CASSEGSGGINQPQHF | TRBJ1-5 | TRBV25-1 | NA | TRBD1
TGTGCCAGCTCCACCTTGCCGGGGGCGGGCACTGAAGCTTTCTTT | CASSTLPGAGTEAFF | TRBJ1-1 | TRBV18 | NA | NA
TGCGCCAGCAGCCAAGATCCAACCTACAATGAGCAGTTCTTC | CASSQDPTYNEQFF | TRBJ2-1 | TRBV4-1 | NA | NA
TGTGCCAGCAAATACGGGACCAATACCTACGAGCAGTACTTC | CASKYGTNTYEQYF | TRBJ2-7 | TRBV7-9 | NA | NA
TGTGCCATCAGGGGGACAGGGAACACCGGGGAGCTGTTTTTT | CAIRGTGNTGELFF | TRBJ2-2 | TRBV10-3 | NA | TRBD1
TGTGCCAGCAGCTTGTTTCTTAGCAATCAGCCCCAGCATTTT | CASSLFLSNQPQHF | TRBJ1-5 | TRBV5-6 | NA | NA
TGTGCCATCAGTGGGGGGGAAGGGAGGAACACTGAAGCTTTCTTT | CAISGGEGRNTEAFF | TRBJ1-1 | TRBV10-3 | NA | NA
TGTGCCAGCAGTTTAGGGGGACGGCAGCCCCAGCATTTT | CASSLGGRQPQHF | TRBJ1-5 | TRBV27 | NA | NA
TGTGCCAGCAGCTTAATGGCCGATAACACTGAAGCTTTCTTT | CASSLMADNTEAFF | TRBJ1-1 | TRBV7-9 | NA | NA
TGTGCCAGCAGCTTAAGTGGGGGGGCCCCTTTTCTCTACGAGCAGTACTTC | CASSLSGGAPFLYEQYF | TRBJ2-7 | TRBV7-9 | NA | NA
TGTGCCAGCAGTTTCTCTGGGGGGGATCAGCCCCAGCATTTT | CASSFSGGDQPQHF | TRBJ1-5 | TRBV27 | few | NA
TGTGCCAGCAGCGTTGTGTCGAGGAACACTGAAGCTTTCTTT | CASSVVSRNTEAFF | TRBJ1-1 | TRBV5-4 | NA | NA
TGCGCCAGCAGCCAATCGGGGGGTCTTTTAGGAGCTTTCTTT | CASSQSGGLLGAFF | TRBJ1-1 | TRBV4-1 | NA | NA
TGTGCCAGCAGCAAAGACGAGGAGGACAATTTCTTTAGGGGCAATTCACCCCTCCACTTT | CASSKDEEDNFFRGNSPLHF | TRBJ1-6 | TRBV21-1 | NA | NA
TGTGCCAGCACCCCGGGGGCAGGGGGAGTGAGGGAGCAGTACTTC | CASTPGAGGVREQYF | TRBJ2-7 | TRBV6-5 | once | NA
TGTGCCAGCAGCTTCTCCGGTAACTATGGCTACACCTTC | CASSFSGNYGYTF | TRBJ1-2 | TRBV7-9 | few | NA
TGTGCCAGTAGTGTTAACATGGGCCCGCTCACTGAAGCTTTCTTT | CASSVNMGPLTEAFF | TRBJ1-1 | TRBV19 | NA | NA
TGTGCCAGCAGCCCGCAGGGGTATGAGCAGTTCTTC | CASSPQGYEQFF | TRBJ2-1 | TRBV7-9 | few | NA
TGTGCCAGCACGGGGGACACTGAAGCTTTCTTT | CASTGDTEAFF | TRBJ1-1 | TRBV2 | once | NA
TGTGCCAGCAGCCAAACCACCGGACAGGGCCTAGACAATGAGCAGTTCTTC | CASSQTTGQGLDNEQFF | TRBJ2-1 | TRBV4-2 | NA | TRBD1
TGCGCCAGCAACTTTTTACAGGGGGCTCCTCTAGGCTACACCTTC | CASNFLQGAPLGYTF | TRBJ1-2 | TRBV10-2 | once | TRBD1
TGTGCCTGGCAGACAGGCGCGTACCAAGAGACCCAGTACTTC | CAWQTGAYQETQYF | TRBJ2-5 | TRBV30 | NA | NA
TGTGCCAGCAGCTCTAGCGGGTTTGACAATGAGCAGTTCTTC | CASSSSGFDNEQFF | TRBJ2-1 | TRBV11-3 | NA | TRBD2
TGCGCCAGCAGCCAAGCGGGGGGGGCTGGGGAGCAGTACTTC | CASSQAGGAGEQYF | TRBJ2-7 | TRBV4-1 | once | TRBD2
TGTGCCTTGGACCCCGTCTCTGGAAACACCATATATTTT | CALDPVSGNTIYF | TRBJ1-3 | TRBV30 | once | NA
TGTGCCAGTAACTTCGTGAGCTCCTATAATTCACCCCTCCACTTT | CASNFVSSYNSPLHF | TRBJ1-6 | TRBV19 | NA | NA
TGTGCCAGCAGCTTGTATGGCGGGTCTGGCTACACCTTC | CASSLYGGSGYTF | TRBJ1-2 | TRBV5-4 | NA | NA
TGTGCCAGCAGCCCCCGAACCGGGTCTAGGGGAGGGAGCTCCTACGAGCAGTACTTC | CASSPRTGSRGGSSYEQYF | TRBJ2-7 | TRBV9 | NA | TRBD2
TGTGCCAGCAGCCCGGACTTAGGGGGCCTTCCTGGCTACACCTTC | CASSPDLGGLPGYTF | TRBJ1-2 | TRBV11-2 | NA | TRBD1
TGTGCCAGCAGCGAATTGCCGGGACAGTTGGGGGACACTGAAGCTTTCTTT | CASSELPGQLGDTEAFF | TRBJ1-1 | TRBV14 | NA | TRBD1
TGTGCCACCAGCAGAGGGGGACAGGGACTTAATGAAAAACTGTTTTTT | CATSRGGQGLNEKLFF | TRBJ1-4 | TRBV15 | NA | TRBD1
TGTGCCAGTAGTCGGACAGGGGCGAACACTGAAGCTTTCTTT | CASSRTGANTEAFF | TRBJ1-1 | TRBV19 | NA | TRBD1
TGTGCCACCAGCAGAGGCCCCGAGCAGTACTTC | CATSRGPEQYF | TRBJ2-7 | TRBV15 | NA | NA
TGCAGCGTGGTTCCAGGGGTGGTTGGGAACACTGAAGCTTTCTTT | CSVVPGVVGNTEAFF | TRBJ1-1 | TRBV29-1 | NA | NA
TGTGCCATCACGGAGCCTGGGTTAAGGGCTGGGGCCAACGTCCTGACTTTC | CAITEPGLRAGANVLTF | TRBJ2-6 | TRBV10-3 | NA | NA
TGTGCCAGCAGTCCCGGACACCGGAGGGGCCATGAGCAGTTCTTC | CASSPGHRRGHEQFF | TRBJ2-1 | TRBV7-3 | NA | NA
TGTGCCAGCACGGGACAGGGGTCTAGGGGATCCAATCAGCCCCAGCATTTT | CASTGQGSRGSNQPQHF | TRBJ1-5 | TRBV6-7 | NA | TRBD1
TGTGCCAGCAGTTACCCCGGGACAGGGGCGGCTGAAGCTTTCTTT | CASSYPGTGAAEAFF | TRBJ1-1 | TRBV6-6 | NA | TRBD1
TGCGCCAGCAGCTTGGGAGGGGTGGATGAAAAACTGTTTTTT | CASSLGGVDEKLFF | TRBJ1-4 | TRBV5-1 | NA | NA
TGTGCCAGCAGTTACGCAGTCCTCCCCTACGAGCAGTACTTC | CASSYAVLPYEQYF | TRBJ2-7 | TRBV6-5 | NA | NA
TGTGCCACCAGACAGGATAGCTCCTACGAGCAGTACTTC | CATRQDSSYEQYF | TRBJ2-7 | TRBV6-1 | NA | NA
TGTGCCAGCAGCGACACTAGCGGGAACTCCTACGAGCAGTACTTC | CASSDTSGNSYEQYF | TRBJ2-7 | TRBV11-2 | NA | TRBD2
TGTGCCAGCAGCCCCCAGGCTAGCGGTCCCTACGAGCAGTACTTC | CASSPQASGPYEQYF | TRBJ2-7 | TRBV9 | NA | TRBD2
TGTGCCAGCAGCTTACCGGAGGTTCAAGGCTACACCTTC | CASSLPEVQGYTF | TRBJ1-2 | TRBV13 | NA | NA
TGTGCCAGCAGCTTAGAGAGGGTCGGTGAAGCTTTCTTT | CASSLERVGEAFF | TRBJ1-1 | TRBV7-9 | NA | NA